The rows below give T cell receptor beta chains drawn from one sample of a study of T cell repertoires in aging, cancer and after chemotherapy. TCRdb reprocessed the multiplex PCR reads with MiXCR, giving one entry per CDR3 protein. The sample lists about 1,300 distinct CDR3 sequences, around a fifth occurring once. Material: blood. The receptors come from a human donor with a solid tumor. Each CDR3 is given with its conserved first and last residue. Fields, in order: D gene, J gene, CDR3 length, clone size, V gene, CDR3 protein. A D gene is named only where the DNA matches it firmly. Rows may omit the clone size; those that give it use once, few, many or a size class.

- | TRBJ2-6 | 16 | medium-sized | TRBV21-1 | CAKIPAGPSGANVLTF
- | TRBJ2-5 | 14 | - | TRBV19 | CASSYGQILETQYF
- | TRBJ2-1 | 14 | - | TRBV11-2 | CASSSTDWYNEQFF
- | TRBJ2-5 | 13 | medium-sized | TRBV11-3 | CASSLGAVETQYF
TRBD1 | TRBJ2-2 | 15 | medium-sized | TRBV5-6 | CASSRDRGLTGELFF
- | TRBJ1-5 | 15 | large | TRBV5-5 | CASSLFAGSNQPQHF
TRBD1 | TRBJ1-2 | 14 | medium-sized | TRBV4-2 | CASSPGQGAYGYTF
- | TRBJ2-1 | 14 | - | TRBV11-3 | CASSRTGNYNEQFF
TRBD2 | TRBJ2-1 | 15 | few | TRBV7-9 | CASRSLAGVYNEQFF
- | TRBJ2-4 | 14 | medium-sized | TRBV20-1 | CSASTGTAKNIQYF
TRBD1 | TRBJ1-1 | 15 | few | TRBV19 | CASSKRGRGGTEAFF
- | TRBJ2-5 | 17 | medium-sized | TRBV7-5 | CISVPEAHTETEETQYF
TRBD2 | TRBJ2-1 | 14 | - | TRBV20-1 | CSARDSSGRDEQFF
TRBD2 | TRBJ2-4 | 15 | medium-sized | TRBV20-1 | CSAYGTSEAKNIQYF
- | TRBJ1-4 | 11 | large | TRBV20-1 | CSAGPDEKLFF
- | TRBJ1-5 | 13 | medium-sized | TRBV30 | CAWSVMENQPQHF
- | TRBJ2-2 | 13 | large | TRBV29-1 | CSAGHTNTGELFF
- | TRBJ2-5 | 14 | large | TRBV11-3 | CASSLDHSQETQYF
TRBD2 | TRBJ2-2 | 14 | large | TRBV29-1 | CSVTGRGATGELFF
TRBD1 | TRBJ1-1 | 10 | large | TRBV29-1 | CSGVQGAAFF
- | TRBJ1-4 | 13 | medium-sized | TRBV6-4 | CASSEGVEEKLFF
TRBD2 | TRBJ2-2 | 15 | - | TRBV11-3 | CASSFSGTNTKELFF
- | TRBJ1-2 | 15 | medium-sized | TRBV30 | CAWSAKRTVLYGYTF
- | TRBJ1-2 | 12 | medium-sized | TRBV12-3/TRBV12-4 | CASSLGLEGYTF
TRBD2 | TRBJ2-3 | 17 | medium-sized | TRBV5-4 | CASSDRLAGDVTDTQYF
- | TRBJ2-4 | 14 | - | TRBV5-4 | CASSLGAAKNIQYF
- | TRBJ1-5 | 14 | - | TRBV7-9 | CASSLSSANQPQHF
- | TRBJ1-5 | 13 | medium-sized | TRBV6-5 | CASSRQSNQPQHF
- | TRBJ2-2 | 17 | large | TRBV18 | CASSPSGTPSNTGELFF
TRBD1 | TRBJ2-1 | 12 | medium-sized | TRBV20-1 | CSAREGAYEQFF
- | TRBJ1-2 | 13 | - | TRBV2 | CASSGTVNYGYTF
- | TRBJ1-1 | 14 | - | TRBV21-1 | CASTREGRATEAFF
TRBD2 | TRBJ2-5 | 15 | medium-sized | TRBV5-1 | CASSFQRDYQETQYF
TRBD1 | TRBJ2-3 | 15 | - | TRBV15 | CATSSSQGATDTQYF
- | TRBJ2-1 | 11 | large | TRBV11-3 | CASSLSDKSAF
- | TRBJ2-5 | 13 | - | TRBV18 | CASSPTGSETQYF
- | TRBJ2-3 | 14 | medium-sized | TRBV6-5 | CASSGSTSTDTQYF
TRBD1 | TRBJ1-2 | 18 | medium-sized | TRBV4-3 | CASSQGAWGTGPNYGYTF
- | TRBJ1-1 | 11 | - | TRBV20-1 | CSARDPAEAFF
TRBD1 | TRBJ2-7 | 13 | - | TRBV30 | CAWSLGQGNEQYF
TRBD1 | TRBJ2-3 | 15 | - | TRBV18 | CASSPGQGGTDKQYF
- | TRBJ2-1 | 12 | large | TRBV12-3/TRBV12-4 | CASSLAYNEQFF
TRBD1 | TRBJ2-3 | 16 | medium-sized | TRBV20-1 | CSAEDRGSRGTDTQYF
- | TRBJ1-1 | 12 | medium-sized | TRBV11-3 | CASSLMNTEAFF
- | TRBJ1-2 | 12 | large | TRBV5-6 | CASSFEPTGYTF
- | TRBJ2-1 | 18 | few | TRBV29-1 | CSVGGGGGGPGSYNEQFF
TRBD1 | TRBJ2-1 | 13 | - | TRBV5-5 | CASSLTGASEQFF
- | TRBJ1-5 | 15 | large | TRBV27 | CASSYTPYSNQPQHF
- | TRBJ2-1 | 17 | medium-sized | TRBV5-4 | CASSSPTGTNIGNEQFF
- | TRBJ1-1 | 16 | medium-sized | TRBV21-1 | CASSKVNRDRNTEAFF
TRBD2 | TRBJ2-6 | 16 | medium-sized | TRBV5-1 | CASSSSTSGSAGVLTF
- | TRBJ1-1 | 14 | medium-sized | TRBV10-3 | CAISEVRGDTEAFF
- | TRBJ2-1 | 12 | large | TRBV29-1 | CSSWGIGNEQFF
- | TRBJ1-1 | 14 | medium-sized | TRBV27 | CASSLIGSNTEAFF
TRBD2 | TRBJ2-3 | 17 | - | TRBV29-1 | CSVDLRTSGGSTDTQYF